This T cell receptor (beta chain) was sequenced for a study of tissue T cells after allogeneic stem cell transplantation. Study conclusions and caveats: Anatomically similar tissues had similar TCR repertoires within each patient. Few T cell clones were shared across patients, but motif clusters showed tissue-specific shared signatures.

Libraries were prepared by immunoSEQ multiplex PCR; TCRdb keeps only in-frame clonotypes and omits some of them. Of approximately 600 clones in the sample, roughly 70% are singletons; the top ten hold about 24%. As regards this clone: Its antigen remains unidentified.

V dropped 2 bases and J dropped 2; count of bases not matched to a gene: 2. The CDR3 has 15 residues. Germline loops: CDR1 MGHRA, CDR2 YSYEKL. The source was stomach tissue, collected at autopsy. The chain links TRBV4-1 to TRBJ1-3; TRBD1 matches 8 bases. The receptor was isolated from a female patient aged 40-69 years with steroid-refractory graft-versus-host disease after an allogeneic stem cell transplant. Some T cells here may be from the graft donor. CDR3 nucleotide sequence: TGCGCCAGCAGCCAAACGACAGGGGCTGGAAACACCATATATTTT. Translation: CASSQTTGAGNTIYF.